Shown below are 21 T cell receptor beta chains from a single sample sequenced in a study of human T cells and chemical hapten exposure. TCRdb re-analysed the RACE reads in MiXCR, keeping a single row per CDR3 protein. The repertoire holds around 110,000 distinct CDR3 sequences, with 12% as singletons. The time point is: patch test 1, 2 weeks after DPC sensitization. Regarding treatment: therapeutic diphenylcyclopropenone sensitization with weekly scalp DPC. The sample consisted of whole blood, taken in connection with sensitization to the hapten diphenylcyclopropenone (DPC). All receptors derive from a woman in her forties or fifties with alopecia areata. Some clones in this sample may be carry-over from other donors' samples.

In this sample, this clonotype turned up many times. The DNA of the CDR3 is TGTGCCAGCAGTGAAAGTCTTGGAGTGAGAGGGTCTTACGAGCAGTACTTC. Translated, it gives CASSESLGVRGSYEQYF. The chain carries TRBV25-1 and TRBJ2-7; weak D call: TRBD2 (5 bases). CDR1 and CDR2 (germline): MGHDK, SYGVNS. The CDR3 loop spans 17 amino acids. Trimming removed 2 bases from V and 4 bases from J, with 21 bases in between.

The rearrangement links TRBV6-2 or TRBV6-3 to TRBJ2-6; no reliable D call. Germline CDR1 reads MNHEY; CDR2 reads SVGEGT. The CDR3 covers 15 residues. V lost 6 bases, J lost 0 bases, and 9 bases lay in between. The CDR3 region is CASRERISGANVLTF. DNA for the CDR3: TGTGCCAGCAGGGAGCGAATCTCTGGGGCCAACGTCCTGACTTTC.

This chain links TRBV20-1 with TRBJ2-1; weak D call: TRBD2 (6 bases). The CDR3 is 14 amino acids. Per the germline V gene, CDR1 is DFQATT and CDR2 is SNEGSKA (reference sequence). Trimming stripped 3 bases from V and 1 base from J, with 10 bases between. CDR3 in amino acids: CSASAGKSYNEQFF. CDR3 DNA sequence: TGCAGTGCTAGCGCGGGGAAGTCCTACAATGAGCAGTTCTTC.

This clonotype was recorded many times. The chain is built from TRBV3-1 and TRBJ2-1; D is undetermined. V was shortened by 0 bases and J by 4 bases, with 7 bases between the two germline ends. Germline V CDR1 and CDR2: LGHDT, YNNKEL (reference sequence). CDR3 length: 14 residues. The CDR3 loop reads CASSQEAMYNEQFF. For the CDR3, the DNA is TGTGCCAGCAGCCAAGAGGCGATGTACAATGAGCAGTTCTTC.

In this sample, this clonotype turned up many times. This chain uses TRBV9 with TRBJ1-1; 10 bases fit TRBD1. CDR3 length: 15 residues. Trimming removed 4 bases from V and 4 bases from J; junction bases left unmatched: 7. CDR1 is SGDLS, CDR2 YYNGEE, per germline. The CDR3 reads CASSSQDRGFTEAFF. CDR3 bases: TGTGCCAGCAGCTCTCAGGACAGGGGGTTCACTGAAGCTTTCTTT.

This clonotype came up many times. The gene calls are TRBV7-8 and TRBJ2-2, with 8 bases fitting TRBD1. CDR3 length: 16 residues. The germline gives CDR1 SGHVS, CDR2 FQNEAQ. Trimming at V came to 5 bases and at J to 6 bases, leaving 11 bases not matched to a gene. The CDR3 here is CASSIRQGAASGELFF. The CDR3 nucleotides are TGTGCCAGCAGCATAAGGCAGGGGGCCGCGTCCGGGGAGCTGTTTTTT.

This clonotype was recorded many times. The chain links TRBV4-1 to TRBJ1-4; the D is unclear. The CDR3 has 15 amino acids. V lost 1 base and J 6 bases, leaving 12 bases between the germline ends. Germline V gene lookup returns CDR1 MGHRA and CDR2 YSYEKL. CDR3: CASSQGNGLDEKLFF. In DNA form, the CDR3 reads TGCGCCAGCAGCCAAGGTAATGGGCTTGATGAAAAACTGTTTTTT.

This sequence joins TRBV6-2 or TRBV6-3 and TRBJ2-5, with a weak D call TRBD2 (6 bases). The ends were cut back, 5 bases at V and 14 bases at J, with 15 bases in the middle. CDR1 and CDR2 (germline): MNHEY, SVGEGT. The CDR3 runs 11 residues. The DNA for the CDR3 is TGTGCCAGCAGTCAAGGGCGGGACCCTTACTTC. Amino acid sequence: CASSQGRDPYF.

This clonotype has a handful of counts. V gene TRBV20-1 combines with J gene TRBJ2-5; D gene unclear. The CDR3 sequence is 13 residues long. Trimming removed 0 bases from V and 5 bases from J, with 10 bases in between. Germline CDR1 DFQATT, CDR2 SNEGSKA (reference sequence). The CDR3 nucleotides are TGCAGTGCTAGAGATGTCAGATCGGAGACCCAGTACTTC. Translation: CSARDVRSETQYF.

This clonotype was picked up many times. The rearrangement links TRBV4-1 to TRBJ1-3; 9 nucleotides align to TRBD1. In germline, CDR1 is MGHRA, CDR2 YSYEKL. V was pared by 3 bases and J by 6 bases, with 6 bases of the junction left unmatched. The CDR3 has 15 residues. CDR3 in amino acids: CASSHVWDRVNTIYF. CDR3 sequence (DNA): TGCGCCAGCAGCCATGTCTGGGACAGGGTAAACACCATATATTTT.

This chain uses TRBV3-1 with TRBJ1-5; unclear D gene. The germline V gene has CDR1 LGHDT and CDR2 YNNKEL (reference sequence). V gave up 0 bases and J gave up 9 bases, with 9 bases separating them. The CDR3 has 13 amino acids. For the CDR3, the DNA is TGTGCCAGCAGCCAAGACAGGTCCCGGCCCCAGCATTTT. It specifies CASSQDRSRPQHF.

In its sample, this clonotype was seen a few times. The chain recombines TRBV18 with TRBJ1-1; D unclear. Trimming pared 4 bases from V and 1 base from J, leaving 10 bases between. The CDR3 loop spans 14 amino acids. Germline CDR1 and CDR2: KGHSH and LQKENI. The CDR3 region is CASSLIDRNTEAFF. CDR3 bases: TGTGCCAGCTCACTTATAGACCGGAACACTGAAGCTTTCTTT.

This CDR3 reads CASRRRDRPPETQYF. The CDR3 coding sequence is TGTGCCAGCAGGAGAAGGGACAGACCCCCTGAGACCCAGTACTTC. The chain employs TRBV12-3 or TRBV12-4 and TRBJ2-5; 7 nucleotides match TRBD1. This CDR3 is 15 amino acids long. V was pared by 6 bases and J by 5 bases, with 12 bases of the junction left unmatched.

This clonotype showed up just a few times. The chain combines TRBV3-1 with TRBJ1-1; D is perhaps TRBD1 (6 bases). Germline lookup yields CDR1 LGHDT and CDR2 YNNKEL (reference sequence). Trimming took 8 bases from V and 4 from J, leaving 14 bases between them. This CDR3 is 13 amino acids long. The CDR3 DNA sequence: TGTGCCAGCTCTTACGGCAGGGGCACTGAAGCTTTCTTT. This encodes CASSYGRGTEAFF.

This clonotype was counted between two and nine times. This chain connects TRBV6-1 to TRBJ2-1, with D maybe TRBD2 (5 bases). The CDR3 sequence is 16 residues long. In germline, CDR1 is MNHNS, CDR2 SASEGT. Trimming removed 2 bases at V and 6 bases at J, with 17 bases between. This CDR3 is CASSESRGRLANEQFF. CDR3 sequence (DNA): TGTGCCAGCAGTGAATCCCGGGGAAGGCTTGCCAATGAGCAGTTCTTC.

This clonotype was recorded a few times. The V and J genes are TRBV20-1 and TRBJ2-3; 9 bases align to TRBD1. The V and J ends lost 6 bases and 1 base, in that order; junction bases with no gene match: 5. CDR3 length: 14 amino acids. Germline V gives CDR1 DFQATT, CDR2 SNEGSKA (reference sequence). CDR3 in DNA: TGCAGTGCCGTCGACAGGGGGGGCACAGATACGCAGTATTTT. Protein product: CSAVDRGGTDTQYF.

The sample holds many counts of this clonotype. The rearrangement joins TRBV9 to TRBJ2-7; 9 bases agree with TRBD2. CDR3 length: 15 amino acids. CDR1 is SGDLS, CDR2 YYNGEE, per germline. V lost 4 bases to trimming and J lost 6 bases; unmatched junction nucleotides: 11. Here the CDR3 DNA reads TGTGCCAGCAGCACACGACTAGCGGACACGTCCGAGCAGTACTTC. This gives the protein CASSTRLADTSEQYF.

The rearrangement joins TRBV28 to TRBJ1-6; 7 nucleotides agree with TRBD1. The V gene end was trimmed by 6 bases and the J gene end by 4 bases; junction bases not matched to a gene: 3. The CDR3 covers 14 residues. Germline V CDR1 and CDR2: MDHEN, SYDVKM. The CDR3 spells CASRLGQYNSPLHF. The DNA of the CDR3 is TGTGCCAGCAGGCTGGGACAGTATAATTCACCCCTCCACTTT. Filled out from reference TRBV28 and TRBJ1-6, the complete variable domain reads DVKVTQSSRYLVKRTGEKVFLECVQDMDHENMFWYRQDPGLGLRLIYFSYDVKMKEKGDIPEGYSVSREKKERFSLILESASTNQTSMYLCASRLGQYNSPLHFGNGTRLTVT.

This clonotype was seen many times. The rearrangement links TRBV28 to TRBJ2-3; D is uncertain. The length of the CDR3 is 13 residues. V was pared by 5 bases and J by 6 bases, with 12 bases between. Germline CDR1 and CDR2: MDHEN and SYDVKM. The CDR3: CASSRLVMDTQYF. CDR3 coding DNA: TGTGCCAGCAGTCGGTTAGTAATGGATACGCAGTATTTT. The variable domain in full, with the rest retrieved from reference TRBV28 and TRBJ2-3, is DVKVTQSSRYLVKRTGEKVFLECVQDMDHENMFWYRQDPGLGLRLIYFSYDVKMKEKGDIPEGYSVSREKKERFSLILESASTNQTSMYLCASSRLVMDTQYFGPGTRLTVL.

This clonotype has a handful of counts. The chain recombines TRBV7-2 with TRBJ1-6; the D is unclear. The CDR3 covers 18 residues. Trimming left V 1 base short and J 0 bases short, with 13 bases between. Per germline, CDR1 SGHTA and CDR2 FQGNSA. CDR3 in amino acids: CASSLVGSFSSYNSPLHF. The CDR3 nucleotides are TGTGCCAGCAGCTTAGTTGGCTCCTTCAGCTCCTATAATTCACCCCTCCACTTT. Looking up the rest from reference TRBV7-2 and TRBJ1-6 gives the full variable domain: GAGVSQSPSNKVTEKGKDVELRCDPISGHTALYWYRQSLGQGLEFLIYFQGNSAPDKSGLPSDRFSAERTGGSVSTLTIQRTQQEDSAVYLCASSLVGSFSSYNSPLHFGNGTRLTVT.

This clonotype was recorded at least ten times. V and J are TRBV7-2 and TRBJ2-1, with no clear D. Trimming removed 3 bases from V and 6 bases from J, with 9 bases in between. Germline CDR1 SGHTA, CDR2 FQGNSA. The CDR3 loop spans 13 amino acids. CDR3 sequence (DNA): TGTGCCAGCAGCTTTTGGGCAGGCAATGAGCAGTTCTTC. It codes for CASSFWAGNEQFF.